The 26 T cell receptor beta chains below all came from one sample that was sequenced in a study of CD8 T cells in ankylosing spondylitis. Via MiXCR, TCRdb re-called the 5' RACE reads, giving one row per CDR3 protein. This sample carries about 96,000 distinct CDR3 sequences, about 9% of them seen once, and the ten largest clones take roughly 4.6%. Sequenced material: blood, either unsorted or a sorted T cell fraction (not recorded which). The receptors originated from a male donor with ankylosing spondylitis or in good health (not recorded which).

This clonotype was observed many times. This chain joins TRBV12-3 or TRBV12-4 and TRBJ2-7; 7 bases line up with TRBD1. V lost 7 bases and J lost 3; bases outside the gene matches: 9. The length of the CDR3 is 14 residues. CDR3 sequence reads: CASTPSWDSYEQYF. CDR3 bases: TGTGCCAGCACCCCTAGTTGGGACAGCTACGAGCAGTACTTC.

The table lists this clonotype with many counts. This chain uses TRBV7-2 with TRBJ2-1; D is perhaps TRBD2 (7 bases). This CDR3 comprises 16 residues. The ends were cut back, 3 bases at V and 5 bases at J, with 17 bases in the middle. Germline V lookup: CDR1 SGHTA, CDR2 FQGNSA. The CDR3 region is CASSFSLGGANNEQFF. CDR3 DNA sequence: TGTGCCAGCAGCTTCTCCCTAGGGGGGGCGAACAATGAGCAGTTCTTC.

This clonotype was counted many times. V and J are TRBV20-1 and TRBJ2-3; 9 bases fit TRBD2. This CDR3 is 15 amino acids long. Losses at the gene ends were 0 bases for V and 4 bases for J; bases not matched to a gene: 5. In germline, CDR1 is DFQATT, CDR2 SNEGSKA (reference sequence). The CDR3 nucleotides are TGCAGTGCTAGAGATCTAGCGGGGTCGCCAGATACGCAGTATTTT. This gives the protein CSARDLAGSPDTQYF.

In this sample, this clonotype turned up many times. The V gene is TRBV5-1, the J gene TRBJ2-1; D may be TRBD1 (6 bases). Trimming took off 4 bases at V and 0 bases at J, with 23 bases between the two ends. This CDR3 spans 19 amino acids. Germline V gene lookup returns CDR1 SGHRS and CDR2 YFSETQ. This chain's CDR3 is CASSITTRGGPSSYNEQFF. In nucleotides, the CDR3 is TGCGCCAGCAGCATAACCACCAGGGGTGGCCCGAGCTCCTACAATGAGCAGTTCTTC.

This clonotype occurred many times. The rearrangement links TRBV30 to TRBJ1-1; D gene uncertain. CDR3 length: 14 residues. V was clipped by 1 base and J by 5 bases, with 14 bases between them. The germline gives CDR1 GTSNPN, CDR2 SVGIG (reference sequence). CDR3 coding DNA: TGTGCCTGGAGTGGTCCGGGGTATCAGACTGAAGCTTTCTTT. This sequence encodes CAWSGPGYQTEAFF.

This clonotype was detected a few times. The genes are TRBV7-6 and TRBJ2-1, with D perhaps assigned TRBD1 or TRBD2 (6 bases each). V dropped 5 bases and J dropped 7 bases, with 18 bases sitting between them. The length of the CDR3 is 15 residues. Germline loops: CDR1 SGHVS, CDR2 FNYEAQ. The CDR3 sequence is CASSQEGGTPNEQFF. CDR3 bases: TGTGCCAGCAGCCAAGAGGGGGGCACCCCTAATGAGCAGTTCTTC. The variable domain in full, completed from reference TRBV7-6 and TRBJ2-1, reads GAGVSQSPRYKVTKRGQDVALRCDPISGHVSLYWYRQALGQGPEFLTYFNYEAQQDKSGLPNDRFSAERPEGSISTLTIQRTEQRDSAMYRCASSQEGGTPNEQFFGPGTRLTVL.

This clonotype was observed at least ten times. V is TRBV28 and J is TRBJ2-7, with D perhaps assigned TRBD1 or TRBD2 (5 bases each). The germline V gene has CDR1 MDHEN and CDR2 SYDVKM. The CDR3 is 15 residues long. V lost 6 bases and J 0 bases, leaving 15 bases between the germline ends. The CDR3 loop is CASSSKGTSSYEQYF. As DNA, the CDR3 is TGTGCCAGCAGCTCTAAAGGGACGAGCTCCTACGAGCAGTACTTC.

There are many counts of this clonotype. The rearrangement uses TRBV11-2 and TRBJ2-3, with a weak D call TRBD2 (6 bases). The CDR3 is made up of 15 amino acids. From germline, CDR1 is SGHAT and CDR2 FQNNGV. V lost 2 bases and J 1 base, leaving 10 bases between the germline ends. CDR3 residues: CASSLRGTRTDTQYF. The CDR3 coding sequence is TGTGCCAGCAGCTTACGGGGGACCCGCACAGATACGCAGTATTTT.

This clonotype was found many times. The genes are TRBV5-6 and TRBJ1-2; no reliable D call. The CDR3 totals 13 residues. V was cut by 2 bases and J by 5 bases, with 10 bases left in between. Germline lookup yields CDR1 SGHDT and CDR2 YYEEEE. CDR3 residues: CASSFIGPYGYTF. CDR3 sequence (DNA): TGTGCCAGCAGCTTTATCGGGCCTTATGGCTACACCTTC.

This clonotype occurred a few times. The genes are TRBV2 and TRBJ2-3; D not certain. Germline assignment: CDR1 SNHLY and CDR2 FYNNEI. The CDR3 is 15 residues long. Deletions cut 6 bases from V and 4 bases from J, with 17 bases between. CDR3 sequence: CASRTTYGAADTQYF. CDR3 nucleotide sequence: TGTGCCAGCAGGACGACTTACGGTGCCGCAGATACGCAGTATTTT.

This clonotype was observed a handful of times. V and J are TRBV7-6 and TRBJ2-7, with 9 bases lining up with TRBD1. The CDR3 length is 15 residues. From germline, CDR1 is SGHVS and CDR2 FNYEAQ. After removal of 5 bases from V and 0 bases from J, the junction contained 5 bases not matched to a gene. In DNA form, the CDR3 reads TGTGCCAGCAGCGTTGGGACAGGGTACTCCTACGAGCAGTACTTC. Translated: CASSVGTGYSYEQYF.

This clonotype was recorded at least ten times. The chain joins TRBV27 to TRBJ2-7; D gene uncertain. V gave up 2 bases and J gave up 3 bases, with 5 bases separating them. The V gene's germline CDR1 is MNHEY and CDR2 SMNVEV (reference sequence). CDR3 length equals 12 residues. CDR3 DNA: TGTGCCAGCAGTTTAATAGGCTACGAGCAGTACTTC. Protein: CASSLIGYEQYF.

In its sample, this clonotype was seen many times. V gene TRBV6-1 combines with J gene TRBJ1-4, with 11 bases fitting TRBD1. Losses at the gene ends were 6 bases for V and 8 bases for J; bases not matched to a gene: 5. Per the germline V gene, CDR1 is MNHNS and CDR2 is SASEGT. The CDR3 covers 14 residues. The CDR3 bases are TGTGCCAGCAGCACCCGGACAGGGGGCGAAAAACTGTTTTTT. This gives the protein CASSTRTGGEKLFF.

This clonotype occurred many times. The chain employs TRBV3-1 and TRBJ2-1, with 14 bases lining up with TRBD2. Germline lookup yields CDR1 LGHDT and CDR2 YNNKEL (reference sequence). The CDR3 runs 13 residues. After removal of 3 bases from V and 15 bases from J, the junction contained 4 bases not matched to a gene. CDR3 nucleotide sequence: TGTGCCAGCAGCCAGGCGACTAGCGGGGGGGCGTTCTTC. This encodes CASSQATSGGAFF.

The sample holds many counts of this clonotype. The chain links TRBV7-2 to TRBJ1-2; the match to TRBD1 covers 7 bases. V was clipped by 4 bases and J by 0 bases; unmatched bases: 8. Germline CDR1 SGHTA, CDR2 FQGNSA. This CDR3 contains 16 residues. The CDR3 DNA reads TGTGCCAGCAGCTCATCAGGGACAGCTTCTAACTATGGCTACACCTTC. Its translation: CASSSSGTASNYGYTF.

This clonotype appeared many times. The chain employs TRBV29-1 and TRBJ1-1; D gene uncertain. This CDR3 region has 13 residues. Germline V gene lookup returns CDR1 SQVTM and CDR2 ANQGSEA. The germline V and J ends were trimmed by 3 bases and 1 base, with 9 bases remaining between them. The CDR3 loop is CSVDATGNTEAFF. CDR3 DNA: TGCAGCGTTGATGCGACGGGGAACACTGAAGCTTTCTTT.

This clonotype occurred many times. V and J are TRBV12-3 or TRBV12-4 and TRBJ2-1; D is possibly TRBD2 (8 bases). Trimming shortened V by 7 bases and J by 0 bases, and 16 bases separated the two germline ends. This CDR3 spans 16 amino acids. CDR3 DNA: TGTGCCAGCATCAAACAGGGGACTAGCTCCTACAATGAGCAGTTCTTC. Amino acid sequence: CASIKQGTSSYNEQFF.

This clonotype was detected many times. This chain joins TRBV6-1 and TRBJ2-7; TRBD1 might be the D (5 bases). Germline CDR1 is MNHNS and CDR2 is SASEGT. Trimming removed 5 bases from V and 6 bases from J, with 20 bases in between. This CDR3 has 15 amino acids. CDR3: CASSLPKTAPSEQYF. CDR3 sequence (DNA): TGTGCCAGCAGTCTCCCGAAGACAGCCCCATCCGAGCAGTACTTC.

In its sample, this clonotype was seen a few times. CDR3 bases: TGTGCCAGCAGGGGACTAGATATAAGCACAGATACGCAGTATTTT. Protein product: CASRGLDISTDTQYF. V and J are TRBV12-3 or TRBV12-4 and TRBJ2-3; TRBD2 matches at 8 bases. The V gene end was trimmed by 6 bases and the J gene end by 0 bases; junction bases not matched to a gene: 5. There are 15 residues in the CDR3.

The rearrangement joins TRBV7-2 to TRBJ2-2, with 7 bases identical to TRBD1. V dropped 4 bases and J dropped 1; count of bases not matched to a gene: 6. Germline V CDR1 and CDR2: SGHTA, FQGNSA. The CDR3 spans 16 residues. Here the CDR3 reads CASSSYRGRNTGELFF. CDR3 nucleotides: TGTGCCAGCAGCTCCTACAGGGGAAGGAACACCGGGGAGCTGTTTTTT.

In this sample, this clonotype turned up many times. This chain joins TRBV27 and TRBJ2-7; D not resolved. Trimming pared 5 bases from V and 6 bases from J, leaving 17 bases between. This CDR3 contains 14 residues. In germline, CDR1 is MNHEY, CDR2 SMNVEV (reference sequence). The CDR3 sequence is CASSATFPPFEQYF. The CDR3 bases are TGTGCCAGCAGTGCGACATTCCCGCCTTTCGAGCAGTACTTC.

This clonotype was counted at least ten times. The chain joins TRBV20-1 to TRBJ1-5; no clear D gene. This CDR3 has 14 amino acids. Trimming shortened V by 2 bases and J by 6 bases, and 14 bases separated the two germline ends. Germline loops: CDR1 DFQATT, CDR2 SNEGSKA (reference sequence). CDR3 DNA sequence: TGCAGTGCTAGACCGGGAGGACGGATTCAGCCCCAGCATTTT. As protein: CSARPGGRIQPQHF.

This clonotype has ten or more counts. The rearrangement uses TRBV7-3 and TRBJ2-2; a possible D gene is TRBD1 (6 bases). From germline, CDR1 is SGHTA and CDR2 FQGTGA. Trimming left V 2 bases short and J 2 bases short, with 6 bases between. The CDR3 is 14 residues long. Written as DNA, the CDR3 is TGTGCCAGCAGCTTAGGGGGCAACACCGGGGAGCTGTTTTTT. This sequence encodes CASSLGGNTGELFF. The complete variable domain, with remaining parts taken from reference TRBV7-3 and TRBJ2-2, reads GAGVSQTPSNKVTEKGKYVELRCDPISGHTALYWYRQSLGQGPEFLIYFQGTGAADDSGLPNDRFFAVRPEGSVSTLKIQRTERGDSAVYLCASSLGGNTGELFFGEGSRLTVL.

This clonotype has only a few counts. The genes are TRBV12-3 or TRBV12-4 and TRBJ2-3; 7 positions match TRBD1. This CDR3 is 14 amino acids long. V lost 6 bases, J lost 4 bases, and 7 bases stayed unmatched. The CDR3 region has the DNA TGTGCCAGCAGCACGAACAGGGGTGCAGATACGCAGTATTTT. Amino acids: CASSTNRGADTQYF.

This clonotype was observed at least ten times. The gene calls are TRBV4-1 and TRBJ2-7, with TRBD2 identical over 8 bases. CDR3 length: 16 amino acids. V lost 4 bases, J lost 0 bases, and 8 bases stayed unmatched. Germline assignment: CDR1 MGHRA and CDR2 YSYEKL. CDR3 region: CASSPSLAESSYEQYF. The CDR3, as DNA: TGCGCCAGCAGCCCCTCACTAGCGGAGAGCTCCTACGAGCAGTACTTC.

Only a few counts were recorded for this clonotype. The chain combines TRBV23-1 with TRBJ2-5, with D perhaps matching TRBD1 (5 bases). TRBV23-1 counts as an open reading frame of uncertain function. Trimming removed 6 bases at V and 5 bases at J, with 31 bases between. CDR3 size: 19 residues. CDR3 residues: CASSQQSVPTGDVRETQYF. The CDR3, as DNA: TGCGCCAGCAGCCAACAGTCAGTACCTACAGGTGATGTGAGGGAGACCCAGTACTTC.